These 29 T cell receptor beta chains originate from one sample sequenced in a study of T cell responses to AZD1222 COVID-19 vaccine. Profiled with immunoSEQ multiplex PCR; TCRdb holds only in-frame clones, not every one. The sample holds more than 95,000 clones; 80% to 90% are singletons and the top ten take roughly 7%. This specimen was peripheral blood, taken 28 days after the second AZD1222 dose. The receptor set was obtained from an adult who received the AZD1222 COVID-19 vaccine.

This chain connects TRBV19 to TRBJ2-7; TRBD1 matches 7 bases. The V segment lost 4 bases and the J segment 4 bases; nucleotides outside the gene matches: 4. Germline V CDR1 and CDR2: LNHDA, SQIVND (reference sequence). This CDR3 region has 13 residues. The CDR3 region is CASSKDRSYEQYF. DNA of the CDR3: TGTGCCAGTAGTAAGGACAGGTCATACGAGCAGTACTTC.

The genes are TRBV6-5 and TRBJ1-2, with a tentative D call TRBD1 (6 bases). Per the germline V gene, CDR1 is MNHEY and CDR2 is SVGAGI. CDR3 size: 13 residues. The V end lost 8 bases, the J end lost 2 bases, and 12 bases lay between the germline ends. CDR3 sequence reads: CASFSTGNYGYTF. CDR3 coding DNA: TGTGCCAGCTTTTCGACAGGCAACTATGGCTACACCTTC.

This clone was seen only a few times. V and J are TRBV6-6 and TRBJ1-2, with 9 bases that match TRBD1. With 6 bases clipped from V and 8 bases from J, the junction kept 13 bases outside the gene matches. CDR3 length equals 15 residues. Germline V CDR1 and CDR2: MNHNY, SVGAGI (reference sequence). DNA for the CDR3: TGTGCCAGCAGAGAAGGTGCGACAGGGGGTCGAGGCTACACCTTC. This sequence encodes CASREGATGGRGYTF.

Notes on this clone: The sample contains more than one DNA sequence encoding this CDR3. The chain is built from TRBV20-1 and TRBJ2-2; D remains unclear. The CDR3 contains 11 residues. Trimming removed 3 bases at V and 5 bases at J, with 4 bases between. CDR1 DFQATT and CDR2 SNEGSKA come from the germline V gene (reference sequence). The CDR3 spells CSARVTGELFF. In nucleotides, the CDR3 is TGCAGTGCTAGGGTGACCGGGGAGCTGTTTTTT.

This clone has a single count. The chain recombines TRBV2 with TRBJ1-5; D unclear. The length of the CDR3 is 13 residues. V was clipped by 2 bases and J by 7 bases, with 9 bases between them. Germline assignment: CDR1 SNHLY and CDR2 FYNNEI. The CDR3 nucleotides read TGTGCCAGCAGTGAACCTCTGAGGCAGCCCCAGCATTTT. Translating gives CASSEPLRQPQHF.

The J gene is TRBJ2-3, the V gene TRBV9; perhaps TRBD2 as D (10 bases). Germline V CDR1 and CDR2: SGDLS, YYNGEE. V dropped 3 bases and J dropped 3 bases, with 41 bases sitting between them. This CDR3 is built from 24 residues. CDR3 loop: CASSAPRDREVLAGGVGRTDTQYF. The CDR3 nucleotides are TGTGCCAGCAGCGCCCCCCGGGACAGGGAAGTGTTAGCGGGAGGAGTAGGGAGAACAGATACGCAGTATTTT. Together with reference TRBV9 and TRBJ2-3, the CDR3 gives the full variable domain: DSGVTQTPKHLITATGQRVTLRCSPRSGDLSVYWYQQSLDQGLQFLIQYYNGEERAKGNILERFSAQQFPDLHSELNLSSLELGDSALYFCASSAPRDREVLAGGVGRTDTQYFGPGTRLTVL.

This clone has a handful of counts. V and J are TRBV28 and TRBJ1-4, with D tentatively TRBD1 (5 bases). The CDR3 has 14 residues. From germline, CDR1 is MDHEN and CDR2 SYDVKM. Trimming took 6 bases from V and 3 from J, leaving 11 bases between them. DNA of the CDR3: TGTGCCAGCAGGGGGGGAGGGGCTAATGAAAAACTGTTTTTT. This gives the protein CASRGGGANEKLFF.

The chain links TRBV5-3 to TRBJ1-5, with D possibly matching TRBD1 (6 bases). TRBV5-3 is placed among ORFs of uncertain function. The CDR3 consists of 18 residues. With 4 bases removed from V and 3 bases from J, the gap between germline ends came to 23 bases. CDR3 in DNA: TGTGCCAGAAGCCCGTTGAGTTGGCCGGGACACCACAATCAGCCCCAGCATTTT. Its protein product is CARSPLSWPGHHNQPQHF.

The J gene is TRBJ1-2, the V gene TRBV7-9; 7 nucleotides align to TRBD1. Per the germline V gene, CDR1 is SEHNR and CDR2 is FQNEAQ (reference sequence). The trim removed 5 bases at V and 4 bases at J, leaving 7 bases unmatched. The CDR3 length is 14 residues. The CDR3 sequence is CASSPTGFGYGYTF. The CDR3, as DNA: TGTGCCAGCAGCCCGACAGGGTTTGGCTATGGCTACACCTTC.

The chain is built from TRBV18 and TRBJ2-7; 9 bases match TRBD2. The J segment lost 4 bases and the V segment lost 3 bases, leaving 4 bases of the junction unmatched. From germline, CDR1 is KGHSH and CDR2 LQKENI. The CDR3 spans 14 residues. The CDR3 DNA reads TGTGCCAGCTCACCCGGCGGGAGGGCTTACGAGCAGTACTTC. Its protein product is CASSPGGRAYEQYF. The whole variable domain, filled in from reference TRBV18 and TRBJ2-7, reads NAGVMQNPRHLVRRRGQEARLRCSPMKGHSHVYWYRQLPEEGLKFMVYLQKENIIDESGMPKERFSAEFPKEGPSILRIQQVVRGDSAAYFCASSPGGRAYEQYFGPGTRLTVT.

The gene calls are TRBV11-2 and TRBJ1-1; D uncertain. CDR3 size: 13 residues. V was trimmed by 9 bases and J by 0 bases, leaving 11 bases between them. CDR1 and CDR2 (germline): SGHAT, FQNNGV. CDR3 residues: CASRLSMNTEAFF. The CDR3 nucleotides are TGTGCCAGTAGACTGTCCATGAACACTGAAGCTTTCTTT.

The chain couples TRBV6-2 or TRBV6-3 to TRBJ2-7; unclear D gene. Germline V gene sequence: CDR1 MNHEY, CDR2 SVGEGT. Trimming removed 2 bases from V and 3 bases from J, with 8 bases in between. CDR3 length: 13 amino acids. For the CDR3, the DNA is TGTGCCAGCAGTTACCTAACCGGCTACGAGCAGTACTTC. Protein sequence: CASSYLTGYEQYF.

This clone was detected only once. The chain carries TRBV28 and TRBJ2-5; maybe TRBD1 (6 bases). The CDR3 runs to 16 residues. Trimming shortened V by 3 bases and J by 1 base, and 15 bases separated the two germline ends. Germline V gives CDR1 MDHEN, CDR2 SYDVKM. CDR3 region: CASSFARTVPQETQYF. The CDR3 nucleotides read TGTGCCAGCAGTTTCGCGAGGACAGTACCCCAAGAGACCCAGTACTTC.

The rearrangement links TRBV28 to TRBJ1-1; weak D call: TRBD1 (5 bases). CDR3 length equals 13 residues. With 7 bases removed from V and 0 bases from J, the gap between germline ends came to 9 bases. Germline values: CDR1 MDHEN, CDR2 SYDVKM. CDR3 amino acids: CASNSGVNTEAFF. The CDR3 DNA follows: TGTGCCAGCAATTCGGGGGTGAACACTGAAGCTTTCTTT.

The chain has TRBV28 and TRBJ2-2, with unresolved D. This CDR3 is 15 amino acids long. V lost 5 bases, J lost 6 bases, and 16 bases lay in between. CDR1 is MDHEN and CDR2 is SYDVKM in the germline V gene. In DNA, the CDR3 is TGTGCCAGCAGTGAAGCGAGCCAAGCGCCCGGGGAGCTGTTTTTT. Protein product: CASSEASQAPGELFF.

The gene calls are TRBV5-1 and TRBJ2-7, with D perhaps matching TRBD2 (9 bases). The CDR3 is 21 amino acids. Germline CDR1 and CDR2: SGHRS and YFSETQ. V lost 0 bases to trimming and J lost 4 bases, with 32 bases between them. The chain's CDR3 is CASSLVLAGADFTGGSYEQYF. The CDR3 nucleotides read TGCGCCAGCAGCTTGGTTTTAGCGGGGGCCGATTTTACAGGGGGTTCGTACGAGCAGTACTTC. Looking up the rest from reference TRBV5-1 and TRBJ2-7 gives the full variable domain: KAGVTQTPRYLIKTRGQQVTLSCSPISGHRSVSWYQQTPGQGLQFLFEYFSETQRNKGNFPGRFSGRQFSNSRSEMNVSTLELGDSALYLCASSLVLAGADFTGGSYEQYFGPGTRLTVT.

This chain joins TRBV28 and TRBJ1-2; no definite D call. Germline CDR1 is MDHEN and CDR2 is SYDVKM. This CDR3 is 11 amino acids long. Trimming took 4 bases from V and 4 from J, leaving 4 bases between them. In DNA, the CDR3 is TGTGCCAGCAGTTCTACCTATGGCTACACCTTC. It is translated as CASSSTYGYTF.

The chain links TRBV5-4 to TRBJ1-1, with D possibly TRBD1 on 5 matching bases. V lost 7 bases to trimming and J lost 2 bases, with 12 bases between them. Looked up from germline, CDR1 is SGHNT and CDR2 is YYREEE (reference sequence). The CDR3 has 13 amino acids. The CDR3 region has the DNA TGTGCCAGCGGCTCGGGGGGAAACACTGAAGCTTTCTTT. Encoded protein: CASGSGGNTEAFF.

The chain couples TRBV19 to TRBJ1-3; D gene uncertain. Trimming took off 1 base at V and 3 bases at J, with 1 base between the two ends. The CDR3 covers 12 residues. Germline CDR1 and CDR2: LNHDA and SQIVND (reference sequence). CDR3 sequence (DNA): TGTGCCAGTAGTATAGTTGGAAACACCATATATTTT. It yields the protein CASSIVGNTIYF.

The chain is built from TRBV7-2 and TRBJ2-7; 10 bases align to TRBD2. J lost 2 bases, V lost 5 bases, and 3 bases had no gene match. CDR1 SGHTA and CDR2 FQGNSA come from the germline V gene. This CDR3 is built from 14 residues. The CDR3 here is CASSRLAGAYEQYF. The CDR3 bases are TGTGCCAGCAGCCGCCTAGCGGGAGCCTACGAGCAGTACTTC.

This chain joins TRBV4-1 and TRBJ2-1; D call uncertain. Germline CDR1 reads MGHRA; CDR2 reads YSYEKL. V was clipped by 5 bases and J by 6 bases, with 14 bases between them. This CDR3 is built from 14 residues. The CDR3 loop is CASSAWTASNEQFF. The CDR3 bases are TGCGCCAGCAGCGCCTGGACGGCGAGCAATGAGCAGTTCTTC.

The chain uses TRBV28 and TRBJ2-7; the match to TRBD2 covers 11 bases. Per the germline V gene, CDR1 is MDHEN and CDR2 is SYDVKM. V lost 5 bases and J lost 3; bases outside the gene matches: 6. CDR3 size: 15 residues. The CDR3: CASSPPTSGSYEQYF. As DNA, the CDR3 is TGTGCCAGCAGTCCCCCCACTAGCGGGAGCTACGAGCAGTACTTC.

This chain links TRBV21-1 with TRBJ1-1; the table gives TRBD1 as D, unverified against the DNA. TRBV21-1 is a pseudogene. The CDR3 extends over 17 amino acids. CDR3 bases: TGTGCCAGCAATCCAAGACAGGGGGCGGAATGGGACACTGAAGCTTTCTTT. This encodes CASNPRQGAEWDTEAFF.

The chain joins TRBV4-1 to TRBJ1-3; no clear D gene. Germline V gene data show CDR1 as MGHRA and CDR2 as YSYEKL. The CDR3 is 16 residues long. Trimming took 0 bases from V and 0 from J, leaving 9 bases between them. The CDR3 sequence is CASSQDGLNSGNTIYF. CDR3 nucleotides: TGCGCCAGCAGCCAAGATGGACTTAACTCTGGAAACACCATATATTTT.

The chain recombines TRBV30 with TRBJ1-1; a weak D match, TRBD1 (6 bases). The CDR3 is 13 residues long. Germline CDR1 reads GTSNPN; CDR2 reads SVGIG (reference sequence). Trimming left V 0 bases short and J 9 bases short, with 14 bases between. The CDR3 coding sequence is TGTGCCTGGAGTGTGTCAGGGGATAGGCAAGCTTTCTTT. Encoded protein: CAWSVSGDRQAFF.

This chain links TRBV11-3 with TRBJ2-6; D is tentatively TRBD1 or TRBD2 (7 bases each). The germline V gene encodes CDR1 SGHNT and CDR2 YENEEA. The CDR3 covers 18 residues. Between the trimmed V and J ends, which lost 5 bases and 0 bases, there was a span of 17 bases. The CDR3 protein is CASSPRRGRGSGANVLTF. The CDR3 DNA reads TGTGCCAGCAGCCCACGCAGGGGGAGGGGCTCTGGGGCCAACGTCCTGACTTTC.

This clone was recorded a few times. At the DNA level, this CDR3 is encoded by other sequences in the same sample as well. V usage is TRBV2 and J usage is TRBJ2-7; no firm D call. This CDR3 spans 10 amino acids. Germline lookup yields CDR1 SNHLY and CDR2 FYNNEI. The ends were cut back, 8 bases at V and 3 bases at J, with 5 bases in the middle. For the CDR3, the DNA is TGTGCCAGCTCTGACTACGAGCAGTACTTC. This encodes CASSDYEQYF.

The J gene is TRBJ2-4, the V gene TRBV5-8; 10 bases match TRBD1. Unmatched junction bases numbered 10, after V lost 4 bases and J lost 6 bases. The germline gives CDR1 SGHTS, CDR2 YDEGEE. This CDR3 region has 16 residues. The CDR3 loop reads CASSALRQGAVNIQYF. The CDR3 DNA is TGTGCCAGCAGCGCACTCAGACAGGGGGCGGTAAACATTCAGTACTTC.

The V call is TRBV19, the J call TRBJ2-7, with D maybe TRBD1 (6 bases). Germline values: CDR1 LNHDA, CDR2 SQIVND (reference sequence). Trimming took off 4 bases at V and 2 bases at J, with 15 bases between the two ends. This CDR3 spans 15 amino acids. Here the CDR3 reads CASSTMTGFAYEQYF. The DNA for the CDR3 is TGTGCCAGTAGTACCATGACAGGCTTCGCCTACGAGCAGTACTTC.